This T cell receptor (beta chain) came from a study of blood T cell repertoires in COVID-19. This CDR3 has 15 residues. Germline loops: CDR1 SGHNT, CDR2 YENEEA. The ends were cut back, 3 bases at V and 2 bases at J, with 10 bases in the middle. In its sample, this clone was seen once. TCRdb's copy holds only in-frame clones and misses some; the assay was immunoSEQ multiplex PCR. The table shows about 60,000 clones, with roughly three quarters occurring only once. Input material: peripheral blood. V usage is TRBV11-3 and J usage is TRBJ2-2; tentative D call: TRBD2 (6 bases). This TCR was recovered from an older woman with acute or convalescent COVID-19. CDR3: CASSFTGVNTGELFF. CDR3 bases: TGTGCCAGCAGCTTCACGGGGGTCAACACCGGGGAGCTGTTTTTT.